Listed below are T cell receptor beta chains from one sample, sequenced in a study of early stage breast cancer tumors. Some clones are missing from TCRdb's copy, which holds only in-frame ones; the method was immunoSEQ multiplex PCR. The repertoire consists of about 19,000 clones, with around 88% occurring once and the leading ten covering less than 2%. Source material: blood. The receptors shown here come from a person aged 65-85 years with breast cancer. Each CDR3 is given with its conserved first and last residue. D genes are given only for firm matches. Size is stated for part of the rows, as once, few or many counts, or as a class when the clone is expanded.

-,few,TRBV30,TRBJ1-2,TGTGCCTGGAGTATGAAGGGAGCTAATGGCTACACCTTC,CAWSMKGANGYTF
-,-,TRBV6-6,TRBJ2-1,TGTGCCAGCAGTCCCGGGACTGCGGGGTTTGGTGAGCAGTTCTTC,CASSPGTAGFGEQFF
-,-,TRBV14,TRBJ1-2,TGTGCCAGCAGTTATCAGGGGAGCGACTATGGCTACACCTTC,CASSYQGSDYGYTF
-,-,TRBV5-4,TRBJ1-6,TGTGCCAGCAGCTTGTCCGGCTCCTATAATTCACCCCTCCACTTT,CASSLSGSYNSPLHF
TRBD1,few,TRBV5-4,TRBJ2-5,TGTGCCAGCAGCCCGCAGGGGGCATTACAAGAGACCCAGTACTTC,CASSPQGALQETQYF
TRBD1,-,TRBV19,TRBJ2-7,TGTGCCAGTAGTTTGGGGGACAGGGGGAGCTACGAGCAGTACTTC,CASSLGDRGSYEQYF
TRBD1,-,TRBV23-1,TRBJ1-5,TGCGCCAGCCCCAGGGGGCGCGGTCAGCCCCAGCATTTT,CASPRGRGQPQHF
TRBD2,-,TRBV30,TRBJ2-1,TGTTCAGCGGGGGAGAGTGAGCAGTTCTTC,CSAGESEQFF
-,-,TRBV29-1,TRBJ1-1,TGCAGCGTCTACAGGACAGCGAACACTGAAGCTTTCTTT,CSVYRTANTEAFF
-,-,TRBV5-1,TRBJ1-2,TGCGCCAGCAGCCGGGGGGAGAACTATGGCTACACCTTC,CASSRGENYGYTF
TRBD2,-,TRBV7-6,TRBJ2-3,TGTGCCAGCAGCTTAGCCGGACTAGCCACAGATACGCAGTATTTT,CASSLAGLATDTQYF
-,-,TRBV5-1,TRBJ2-7,TGCGCCAGCAAGAGAGAGAGCGCGACCGAGCAGTACTTC,CASKRESATEQYF
TRBD1,-,TRBV28,TRBJ1-2,TGTGCCAGCAGTACTCACCCCAGGGGGCTCGTTGGCTACACCTTC,CASSTHPRGLVGYTF